The entry below gives a single T cell receptor beta chain sequence along with its context. What it recognizes is unknown. These data come from a study of lymphopenia after photon versus proton radiotherapy. Findings of the study overall: Post-nadir TCR diversity decline inversely tracked overall survival among those who died. Survival link was tested only in deceased patients; proton benefit remains a possibility. Post-nadir diversity loss with photons came from oligoclonal expansion, particularly CD8+ Temra cells. Proton therapy kept repertoires fairly stable, unlike photons, which gained effector/memory cells.

The CDR3 covers 18 residues. The trim removed 5 bases at V and 2 bases at J, leaving 13 bases unmatched. The germline CDR1 and CDR2 sequences are SGHAT and FQNNGV. TCRdb's table, derived via immunoSEQ multiplex PCR, lists solely in-frame clones and lacks some. The sample records roughly 65,000 clones, approximately 91% being singletons. Sequencing was performed on peripheral blood, taken from a patient treated with photon-based radiotherapy. V usage is TRBV11-2 and J usage is TRBJ2-1; TRBD2 matches at 9 bases. The sequence derives from an older woman with pancreatic cancer. The chain's CDR3 is CASSHIRYGGRAYNEQFF. In DNA, the CDR3 is TGTGCCAGCAGCCACATTAGGTACGGCGGGAGGGCCTACAATGAGCAGTTCTTC.